This entry features one T cell receptor (beta chain) sequence. No antigen is known for it. Germline V gives CDR1 MNHEY, CDR2 SVGEGT. The germline V and J ends were trimmed by 1 base and 8 bases, with 3 bases remaining between them. The CDR3 is made up of 11 amino acids. These data belong to a study of CD8 T cells in ankylosing spondylitis. General study findings and limits: A subset of motif variants has previously been described in the synovial fluid and blood of reactive arthritis.

TCRdb re-called the 5' RACE reads through MiXCR, storing one row per CDR3 protein. This table has some 140,000 distinct CDR3 sequences, about 8% appearing once. Input material: synovial fluid, either unsorted or a sorted T cell fraction (not recorded which). The clonotype was recovered from a male donor with ankylosing spondylitis. The chain employs TRBV6-2 or TRBV6-3 and TRBJ2-1; D unclear. The CDR3 DNA follows: TGTGCCAGCAGTTACTGGTATGAGCAGTTCTTC. The encoded protein is CASSYWYEQFF.